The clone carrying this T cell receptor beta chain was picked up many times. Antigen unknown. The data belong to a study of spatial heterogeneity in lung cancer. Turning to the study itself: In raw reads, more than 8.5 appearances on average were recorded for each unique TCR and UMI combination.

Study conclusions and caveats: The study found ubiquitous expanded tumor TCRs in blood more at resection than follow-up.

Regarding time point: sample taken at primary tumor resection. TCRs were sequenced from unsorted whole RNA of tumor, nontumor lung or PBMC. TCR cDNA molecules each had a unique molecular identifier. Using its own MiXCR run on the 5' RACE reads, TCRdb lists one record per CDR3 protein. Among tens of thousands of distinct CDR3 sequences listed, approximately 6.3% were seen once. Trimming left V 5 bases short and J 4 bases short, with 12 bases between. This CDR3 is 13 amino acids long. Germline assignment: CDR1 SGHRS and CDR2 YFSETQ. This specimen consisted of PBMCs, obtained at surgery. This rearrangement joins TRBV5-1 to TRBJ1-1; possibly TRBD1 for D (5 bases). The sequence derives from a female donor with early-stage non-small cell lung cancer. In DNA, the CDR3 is TGCGCCAGCAGGTTGAGGGGCGGCACTGAAGCTTTCTTT. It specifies CASRLRGGTEAFF.